This T cell receptor beta chain is from a study of T-cell memory formation after mild COVID-19. The CDR3 runs to 18 residues. The germline CDR1 and CDR2 sequences are MNHNY and SVGAGI (reference sequence). The junction had 14 bases not matched to a gene; V was cut back by 5 bases and J by 2 bases. A 5'RACE reaction primed in the constant segment made cDNA libraries of TCR alpha and TCR beta, and these carried sample barcodes and UMIs. TCRdb processed the 5' RACE reads anew with MiXCR; each CDR3 protein has one entry. The sample lists 350,000 to 500,000 distinct CDR3 sequences, 23% occurring once. This TCR was recovered from an adult woman who had mild COVID-19 (a few samples of this study predate the infection). Cell type and time point are not known. Sequenced sample: PBMCs or a T cell subset sorted from them (not recorded which). V is TRBV6-6 and J is TRBJ2-3; 9 bases agree with TRBD2. The CDR3 DNA sequence: TGTGCCAGCAGTGCAGCTGTTCCTCTAGCGGGGTTCACAGATACGCAGTATTTT. Its protein product is CASSAAVPLAGFTDTQYF.